The 4 T cell receptor beta chains given below trace back to one sample, sequenced in a study of shared clonotypes between healthy human individuals. Data came from immunoSEQ multiplex PCR; TCRdb stores just in-frame clones and leaves some out. The sample has about a million clones; about 80% are singletons. The sample taken for sequencing was memory CD4+ T cells sorted from blood. Subset described: CD45RA-negative fraction. These receptors were collected from a man aged 18-30 years in good health.

V usage is TRBV2 and J usage is TRBJ1-1, with D possibly TRBD1 on 5 matching bases. Trimming cost V 7 bases and J 5 bases, with 17 bases left between them. The CDR3 has 14 residues. Germline V gene sequence: CDR1 SNHLY, CDR2 FYNNEI. The CDR3 spells CASTRGRGGTEAFF. CDR3 in DNA: TGTGCCAGCACTCGGGGTCGCGGGGGTACTGAAGCTTTCTTT.

The CDR3 coding sequence is TGTGCCAGCTCACCAGGAGCAATACCAGAGACCCAGTACTTC. This sequence encodes CASSPGAIPETQYF. V gene TRBV18 combines with J gene TRBJ2-5; D unresolved. Trimming removed 2 bases at V and 4 bases at J, with 11 bases between. The CDR3 is 14 residues long. Germline CDR1 and CDR2: KGHSH and LQKENI. Supplemented by reference TRBV18 and TRBJ2-5, the full variable domain reads NAGVMQNPRHLVRRRGQEARLRCSPMKGHSHVYWYRQLPEEGLKFMVYLQKENIIDESGMPKERFSAEFPKEGPSILRIQQVVRGDSAAYFCASSPGAIPETQYFGPGTRLLVL.

The rearrangement joins TRBV11-2 to TRBJ1-3; weak D call: TRBD1 (5 bases). Trimming pared 4 bases from V and 2 bases from J, leaving 9 bases between. The CDR3 loop spans 14 amino acids. The germline V gene encodes CDR1 SGHAT and CDR2 FQNNGV. This chain's CDR3 is CASSSGTTGNTIYF. In nucleotides, the CDR3 is TGTGCCAGCAGCTCAGGGACGACTGGAAACACCATATATTTT.

For this clone: This specimen includes other DNA sequences encoding the same CDR3. V usage is TRBV30 and J usage is TRBJ2-7; D ambiguous. Germline V gene sequence: CDR1 GTSNPN, CDR2 SVGIG (reference sequence). V lost 4 bases to trimming and J lost 0 bases, with 4 bases between them. CDR3 length equals 11 residues. CDR3 amino acids: CAWTSSYEQYF. The DNA for the CDR3 is TGTGCCTGGACTAGCTCCTACGAGCAGTACTTC.